These 19 T cell receptor beta chains share one sample of origin, sequenced in a study of T cells in Graves' hyperthyroidism and ophthalmopathy. The CDR3 regions of TCR beta were amplified from RNA transcripts. Researchers ran a first-round RT-PCR on the TCR CDR3 using the HTBI primer set. One entry per CDR3 protein results from TCRdb running MiXCR on the multiplex PCR reads. The table includes hundreds of thousands of distinct CDR3 sequences, 16% detected once. Material for sequencing was blood. Receptor source: a woman younger than 30 with Graves' hyperthyroidism.

This clonotype was seen many times. The chain links TRBV28 to TRBJ2-5, with D unresolved. The germline V and J ends were trimmed by 4 bases and 2 bases, with 11 bases remaining between them. The CDR3 consists of 14 residues. Germline CDR1 reads MDHEN; CDR2 reads SYDVKM. Written as DNA, the CDR3 is TGTGCCAGCAGTTCCCGCCCGTTGCAAGAGACCCAGTACTTC. Translation gives CASSSRPLQETQYF.

This clonotype was counted many times. The rearrangement uses TRBV28 and TRBJ2-1, with TRBD2 identical over 7 bases. With 4 bases clipped from V and 9 bases from J, the junction kept 12 bases outside the gene matches. Germline V gene lookup returns CDR1 MDHEN and CDR2 SYDVKM. This CDR3 comprises 15 residues. The DNA of the CDR3 is TGTGCCAGCAGTTATCGAGGGAGGGATGGGGCTGAGCAGTTCTTC. It specifies CASSYRGRDGAEQFF.

This clonotype was recorded a few times. The V gene is TRBV30, the J gene TRBJ2-2; 7 bases map to TRBD1. CDR1 is GTSNPN, CDR2 SVGIG, per germline (reference sequence). V trimming: 0 bases; J trimming: 0 bases; junction bases outside the gene matches: 7. This CDR3 has 17 amino acids. CDR3 amino acids: CAWSVQGTFANTGELFF. The CDR3 DNA reads TGTGCCTGGAGTGTACAGGGGACCTTCGCGAACACCGGGGAGCTGTTTTTT.

The chain has TRBV3-1 and TRBJ2-2, with a possible D match to TRBD2 (5 bases). The germline CDR1 and CDR2 sequences are LGHDT and YNNKEL (reference sequence). V gave up 8 bases and J gave up 0 bases, with 10 bases separating them. This CDR3 comprises 14 residues. CDR3 in amino acids: CASSVATNTGELFF. The CDR3, as DNA: TGTGCCAGCTCAGTAGCGACGAACACCGGGGAGCTGTTTTTT.

This clonotype was seen a few times. V is TRBV4-1 and J is TRBJ2-7, with TRBD2 as a possible D gene (6 bases). From germline, CDR1 is MGHRA and CDR2 YSYEKL. This CDR3 comprises 15 residues. Between the trimmed V and J ends, which lost 0 bases and 0 bases, there was a span of 9 bases. CDR3 in DNA: TGCGCCAGCAGCCAAGACCGGGACTTCTCCTACGAGCAGTACTTC. As protein: CASSQDRDFSYEQYF.

This clonotype was observed a handful of times. This chain links TRBV6-2 or TRBV6-3 with TRBJ2-4; 9 bases map to TRBD1. After removal of 5 bases from V and 8 bases from J, the junction contained 4 bases not matched to a gene. From germline, CDR1 is MNHEY and CDR2 SVGEGT. This CDR3 region has 13 residues. The CDR3 region is CASSRDRVDIQYF. DNA for the CDR3: TGTGCCAGCAGTCGGGACAGGGTGGACATTCAGTACTTC.

This clonotype was counted ten times or more. The genes are TRBV10-1 and TRBJ2-5; unclear D gene. This CDR3 region has 14 residues. V was clipped by 3 bases and J by 4 bases, with 12 bases between them. CDR1 is WNHNN, CDR2 SYGVQD, per germline (reference sequence). The CDR3 loop reads CASSEGLVGETQYF. DNA for the CDR3: TGCGCCAGCAGTGAAGGGTTAGTGGGAGAGACCCAGTACTTC.

This clonotype was seen many times. The chain is built from TRBV3-1 and TRBJ1-6; unclear D gene. Germline V gene data show CDR1 as LGHDT and CDR2 as YNNKEL (reference sequence). Trimming cost V 3 bases and J 14 bases, with 11 bases left between them. The CDR3 loop spans 12 amino acids. The CDR3 region has the DNA TGTGCCAGCAGCCAGGGCCTACTGACCCTCCACTTT. Translation gives CASSQGLLTLHF.

The table lists this clonotype with many counts. J is TRBJ2-7 and V is TRBV6-2 or TRBV6-3; weak D call: TRBD1 (7 bases). CDR1 is MNHEY and CDR2 is SVGEGT in the germline V gene. Trimming pared 6 bases from V and 3 bases from J, leaving 18 bases between. The CDR3 has 15 amino acids. CDR3 in DNA: TGTGCCAGCAGCTCTCCGACAGGGAGGTACTACGAGCAGTACTTC. It specifies CASSSPTGRYYEQYF.

This clonotype was detected many times. The genes are TRBV6-1 and TRBJ1-1; D may be TRBD1 (6 bases). CDR1 MNHNS and CDR2 SASEGT come from the germline V gene. The germline V and J ends were trimmed by 2 bases and 1 base, with 11 bases remaining between them. There are 15 residues in the CDR3. The CDR3 bases are TGTGCCAGCAGTGAAAATTGGGGACAGAACACTGAAGCTTTCTTT. Residues: CASSENWGQNTEAFF.

This clonotype was counted at least ten times. This sequence joins TRBV2 and TRBJ1-4; 7 positions match TRBD1. With 6 bases clipped from V and 6 bases from J, the junction kept 7 bases outside the gene matches. CDR3 length: 14 residues. The germline gives CDR1 SNHLY, CDR2 FYNNEI. The CDR3 DNA reads as TGTGCCAGCAGCGCCGGGACAGCGGATGAAAAACTGTTTTTT. Amino acid sequence: CASSAGTADEKLFF.

On this clonotype: This sequence may be a read error, since a much larger clone differs from it by one base. V and J are TRBV24-1 and TRBJ2-1; D unclear. Per the germline V gene, CDR1 is KGHDR and CDR2 is SFDVKD. CDR3 length: 15 residues. The CDR3 protein is CAASDRRFGKGEQFF. Written as DNA, the CDR3 is TGTGCCGCCAGTGATCGCCGGTTCGGTAAGGGTGAGCAGTTCTTC.

This clonotype appeared many times. The chain links TRBV12-3 or TRBV12-4 to TRBJ2-4; 9 bases align to TRBD2. The CDR3 totals 16 residues. V shed 7 bases, J shed 0 bases, and the junction held 7 bases outside the gene matches. The CDR3 loop is CASTPGTSLAKNIQYF. CDR3 sequence (DNA): TGTGCCAGCACCCCCGGGACTAGCTTAGCCAAAAACATTCAGTACTTC.

This clonotype occurred a few times. This chain links TRBV10-2 with TRBJ2-3, with 10 positions matching TRBD1. CDR3 length equals 18 residues. Germline loops: CDR1 WSHSY, CDR2 SAAADI. Unmatched junction bases numbered 12, after V lost 4 bases and J lost 2 bases. The CDR3 bases are TGCGCCAGCAGTGCCCGCATCGGACAGGGGGTCTCCACAGATACGCAGTATTTT. Protein sequence: CASSARIGQGVSTDTQYF.

Remarks on this clonotype: One end of the junction varies from germline; a read error may be responsible. V gene TRBV27 combines with J gene TRBJ2-3; the D is unclear. The CDR3 extends over 14 amino acids. Germline assignment: CDR1 MNHEY and CDR2 SMNVEV (reference sequence). The CDR3 loop is CASSPDDLADTQYF. The CDR3, as DNA: TGTGCCAGCAGTCCCGACGACTTGGCAGACACGCAGTATTTT.

This clonotype was seen many times. V and J are TRBV3-1 and TRBJ1-2; no reliable D call. The CDR3 is 12 amino acids. Germline CDR1 LGHDT, CDR2 YNNKEL (reference sequence). V lost 2 bases, J lost 5 bases, and 6 bases lay in between. This chain's CDR3 is CASSQTGYGYTF. DNA of the CDR3: TGTGCCAGCAGCCAAACCGGTTATGGCTACACCTTC.

This chain uses TRBV20-1 with TRBJ1-2; D is unclear. This CDR3 spans 14 amino acids. Trimming removed 5 bases at V and 2 bases at J, with 15 bases between. Germline-derived CDR1 and CDR2 are DFQATT and SNEGSKA (reference sequence). CDR3 nucleotide sequence: TGCAGTGCTGCCAGTCGGCCCCTCAACTATGGCTACACCTTC. It yields the protein CSAASRPLNYGYTF.

CDR3 in DNA: TGTGCCACCAGCAGAGATCTTTTAAGCGGGAGGGCCTACGAGCAGTACTTC. This sequence encodes CATSRDLLSGRAYEQYF. This chain links TRBV15 with TRBJ2-7; 10 bases line up with TRBD2. The germline CDR1 and CDR2 sequences are LNHNV and YYDKDF (reference sequence). This CDR3 is 17 amino acids long. V lost 0 bases to trimming and J lost 2 bases; unmatched junction nucleotides: 7.

This clonotype was seen at least ten times. J is TRBJ1-6 and V is TRBV12-3 or TRBV12-4; D remains ambiguous. The length of the CDR3 is 14 residues. The V end was cut by 2 bases, the J end by 6 bases, with 8 bases between. The CDR3 nucleotides read TGTGCCAGCAGTTTAAGGATGGGTAATTCACCCCTCCACTTT. Translation: CASSLRMGNSPLHF.